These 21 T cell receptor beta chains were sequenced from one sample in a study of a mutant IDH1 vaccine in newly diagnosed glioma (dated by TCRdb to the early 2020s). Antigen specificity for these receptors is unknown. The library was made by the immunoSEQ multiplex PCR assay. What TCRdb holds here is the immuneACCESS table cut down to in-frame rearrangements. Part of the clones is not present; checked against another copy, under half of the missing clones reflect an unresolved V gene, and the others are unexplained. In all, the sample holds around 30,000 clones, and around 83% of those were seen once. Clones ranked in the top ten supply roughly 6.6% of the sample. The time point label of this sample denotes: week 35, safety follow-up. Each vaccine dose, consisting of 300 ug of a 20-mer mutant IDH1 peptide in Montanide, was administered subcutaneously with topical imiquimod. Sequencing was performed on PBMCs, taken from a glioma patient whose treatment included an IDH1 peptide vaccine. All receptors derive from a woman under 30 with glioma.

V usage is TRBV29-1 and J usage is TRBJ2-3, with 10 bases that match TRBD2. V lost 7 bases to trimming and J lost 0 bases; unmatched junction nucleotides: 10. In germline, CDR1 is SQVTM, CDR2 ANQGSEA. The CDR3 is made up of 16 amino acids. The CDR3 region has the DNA TGCAGCGCCAGTGTAACTAGCGGGACGAGCACAGATACGCAGTATTTT. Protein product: CSASVTSGTSTDTQYF.

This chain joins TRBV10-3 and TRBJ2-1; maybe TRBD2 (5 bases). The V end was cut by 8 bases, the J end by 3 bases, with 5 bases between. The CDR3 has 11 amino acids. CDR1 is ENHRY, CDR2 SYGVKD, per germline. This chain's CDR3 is CAIRDYNEQFF. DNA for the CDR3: TGTGCCATCCGGGACTACAATGAGCAGTTCTTC.

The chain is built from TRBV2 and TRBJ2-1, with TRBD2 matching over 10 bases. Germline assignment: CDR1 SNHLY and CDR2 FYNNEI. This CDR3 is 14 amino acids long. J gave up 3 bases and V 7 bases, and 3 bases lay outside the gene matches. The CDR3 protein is CASIRTSGYNEQFF. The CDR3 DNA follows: TGTGCCAGCATCCGGACTAGCGGCTACAATGAGCAGTTCTTC.

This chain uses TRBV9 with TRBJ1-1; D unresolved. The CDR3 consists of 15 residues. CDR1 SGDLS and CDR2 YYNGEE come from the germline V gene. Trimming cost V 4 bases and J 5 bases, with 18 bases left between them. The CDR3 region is CASSPRGGGRTEAFF. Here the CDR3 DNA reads TGTGCCAGCAGCCCCCGGGGAGGCGGGCGGACTGAAGCTTTCTTT.

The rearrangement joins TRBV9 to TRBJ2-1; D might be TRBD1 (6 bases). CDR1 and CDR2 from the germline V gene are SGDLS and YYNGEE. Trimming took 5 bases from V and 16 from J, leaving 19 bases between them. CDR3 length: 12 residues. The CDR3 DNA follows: TGTGCCAGCAGTCATAACCCGGACAGCCTCTTCTTC. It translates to CASSHNPDSLFF.

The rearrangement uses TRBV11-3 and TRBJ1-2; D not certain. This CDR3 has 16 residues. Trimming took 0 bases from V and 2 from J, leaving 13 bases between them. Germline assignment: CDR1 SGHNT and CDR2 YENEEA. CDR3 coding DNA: TGTGCCAGCAGCTTAGAACGGTCTTCTTTGAACTATGGCTACACCTTC. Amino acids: CASSLERSSLNYGYTF. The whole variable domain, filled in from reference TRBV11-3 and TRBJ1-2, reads EAGVVQSPRYKIIEKKQPVAFWCNPISGHNTLYWYLQNLGQGPELLIRYENEEAVDDSQLPKDRFSAERLKGVDSTLKIQPAELGDSAVYLCASSLERSSLNYGYTFGSGTRLTVV.

The CDR3 DNA follows: TGTGCCAGCAGAGGATACAGGGGCAATCAGCCCCAGCATTTT. This sequence encodes CASRGYRGNQPQHF. The chain joins TRBV6-1 to TRBJ1-5; a possible D gene is TRBD1 (6 bases). The length of the CDR3 is 14 residues. Germline loops: CDR1 MNHNS, CDR2 SASEGT. V was clipped by 6 bases and J by 2 bases, with 11 bases between them.

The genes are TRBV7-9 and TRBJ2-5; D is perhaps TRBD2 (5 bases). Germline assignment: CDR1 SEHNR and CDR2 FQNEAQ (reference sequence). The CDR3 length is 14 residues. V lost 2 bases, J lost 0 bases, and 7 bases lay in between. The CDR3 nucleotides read TGTGCCAGCAGCTTACTAGCTAACCAAGAGACCCAGTACTTC. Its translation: CASSLLANQETQYF.

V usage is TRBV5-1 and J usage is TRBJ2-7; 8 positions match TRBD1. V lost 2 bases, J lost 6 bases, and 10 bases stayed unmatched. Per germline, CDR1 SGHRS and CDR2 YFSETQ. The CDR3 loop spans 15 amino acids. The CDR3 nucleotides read TGCGCCAGCAGCTTTGACGGACAGGGTATTTCCGAGCAGTACTTC. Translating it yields CASSFDGQGISEQYF.

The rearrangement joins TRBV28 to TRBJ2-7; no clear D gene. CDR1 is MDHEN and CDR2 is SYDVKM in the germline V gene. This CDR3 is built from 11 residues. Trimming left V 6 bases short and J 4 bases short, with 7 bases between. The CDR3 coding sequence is TGTGCCAGCAGCACGATATACGAGCAGTACTTC. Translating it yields CASSTIYEQYF.

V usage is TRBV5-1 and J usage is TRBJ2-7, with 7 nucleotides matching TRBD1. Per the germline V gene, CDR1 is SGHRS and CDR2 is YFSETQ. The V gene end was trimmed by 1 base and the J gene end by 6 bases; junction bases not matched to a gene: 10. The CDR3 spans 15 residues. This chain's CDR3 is CASSLRQDRVSEQYF. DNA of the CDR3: TGCGCCAGCAGCTTGCGACAAGACAGGGTTTCCGAGCAGTACTTC.

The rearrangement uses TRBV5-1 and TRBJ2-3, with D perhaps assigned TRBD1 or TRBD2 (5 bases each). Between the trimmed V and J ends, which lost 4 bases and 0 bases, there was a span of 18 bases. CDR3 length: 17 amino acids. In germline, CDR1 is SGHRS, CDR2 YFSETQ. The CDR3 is CASSAGLTVRSTDTQYF. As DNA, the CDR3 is TGCGCCAGCAGCGCCGGACTGACAGTAAGAAGCACAGATACGCAGTATTTT.

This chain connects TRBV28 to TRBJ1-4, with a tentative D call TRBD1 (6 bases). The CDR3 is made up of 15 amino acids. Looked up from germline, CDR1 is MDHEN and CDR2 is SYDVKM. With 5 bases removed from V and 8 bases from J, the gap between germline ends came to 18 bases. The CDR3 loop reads CASSVTGRGREKLFF. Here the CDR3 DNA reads TGTGCCAGCAGTGTCACAGGGCGGGGTAGAGAAAAACTGTTTTTT.

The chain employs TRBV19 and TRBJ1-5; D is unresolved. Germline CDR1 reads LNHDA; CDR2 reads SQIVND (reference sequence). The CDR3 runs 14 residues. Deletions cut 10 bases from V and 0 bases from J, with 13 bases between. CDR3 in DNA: TGTGCCACCGGCCCTTTAGGTAGCAATCAGCCCCAGCATTTT. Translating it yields CATGPLGSNQPQHF.

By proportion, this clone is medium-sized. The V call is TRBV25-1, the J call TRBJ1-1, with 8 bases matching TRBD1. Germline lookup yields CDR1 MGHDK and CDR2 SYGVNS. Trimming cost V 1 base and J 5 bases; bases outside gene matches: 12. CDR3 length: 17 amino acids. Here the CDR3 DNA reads TGTGCCAGCAGTGAATCTGTCGGACAGGGTGCGGGTACTGAAGCTTTCTTT. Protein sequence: CASSESVGQGAGTEAFF.

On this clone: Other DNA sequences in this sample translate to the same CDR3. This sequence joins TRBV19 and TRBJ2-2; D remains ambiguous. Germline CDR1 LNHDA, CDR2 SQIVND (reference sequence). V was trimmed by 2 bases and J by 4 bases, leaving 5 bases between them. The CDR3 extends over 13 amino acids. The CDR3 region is CASSIKATGELFF. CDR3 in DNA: TGTGCCAGTAGTATAAAAGCCACCGGGGAGCTGTTTTTT.

The CDR3, as DNA: TGTGCCAGCAGCAAAGTAATATGGTCTAGCATGGATACGCAGTATTTT. Translated: CASSKVIWSSMDTQYF. This sequence joins TRBV21-1 and TRBJ2-3; the table's D call, TRBD2, was not checked against the DNA. TRBV21-1 is a pseudogene segment. There are 16 residues in the CDR3.

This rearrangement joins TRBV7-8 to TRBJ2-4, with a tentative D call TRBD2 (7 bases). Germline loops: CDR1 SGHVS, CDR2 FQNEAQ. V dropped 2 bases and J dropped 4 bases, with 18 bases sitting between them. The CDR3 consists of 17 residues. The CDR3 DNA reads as TGTGCCAGCAGCTTATGGGGGGGCTCATCGGATAAAAACATTCAGTACTTC. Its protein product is CASSLWGGSSDKNIQYF.

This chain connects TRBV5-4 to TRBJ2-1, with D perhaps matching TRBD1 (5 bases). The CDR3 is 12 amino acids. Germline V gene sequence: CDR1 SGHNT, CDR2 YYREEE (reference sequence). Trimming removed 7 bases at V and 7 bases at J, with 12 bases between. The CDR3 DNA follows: TGTGCCAGCCAGCTTGCAGGGAATGAGCAGTTCTTC. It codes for CASQLAGNEQFF.

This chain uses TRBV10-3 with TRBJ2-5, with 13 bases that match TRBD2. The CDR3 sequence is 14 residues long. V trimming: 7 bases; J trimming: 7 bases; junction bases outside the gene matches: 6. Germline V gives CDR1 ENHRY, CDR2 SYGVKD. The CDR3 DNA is TGTGCCATCATTGGACTAGCGGGAGAAGGGACCCAGTACTTC. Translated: CAIIGLAGEGTQYF.

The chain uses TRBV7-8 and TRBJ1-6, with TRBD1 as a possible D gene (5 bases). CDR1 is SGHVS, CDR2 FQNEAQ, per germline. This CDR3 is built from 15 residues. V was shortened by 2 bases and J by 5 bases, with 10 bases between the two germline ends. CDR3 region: CASSLRGADNSPLHF. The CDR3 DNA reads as TGTGCCAGCAGCTTACGGGGCGCCGATAATTCACCCCTCCACTTT.